These 6 T cell receptor beta chains were sequenced from one sample in a study of post-analysis software for immune sequencing data. Their specific antigens are unknown. Study-wide findings and caveats: Patients showed TRBV5-6, TRBV5-1 and TRBV20-1 among 4 or 5 TRBV segments more frequent than in controls.

Unique molecular identifiers had been added to the TCR beta cDNA libraries. TCRdb itself ran the PCR reads through MiXCR, one entry per CDR3 protein. The table has about 400,000 distinct CDR3 sequences, around 33% seen once. What was sequenced was blood. The receptors come from a girl aged 10 to 17 with multiple sclerosis.

This chain joins TRBV20-1 and TRBJ2-5; tentatively, D is TRBD1 (5 bases). The germline V gene has CDR1 DFQATT and CDR2 SNEGSKA (reference sequence). CDR3 length: 15 amino acids. V was shortened by 6 bases and J by 2 bases, with 19 bases between the two germline ends. The CDR3 nucleotides are TGCAGTGCCAAGGGCCACGGACAAAGGCAAGAGACCCAGTACTTC. Translation: CSAKGHGQRQETQYF.

The table lists this clonotype with a few counts. The chain links TRBV29-1 to TRBJ1-5; D may be TRBD1 (5 bases). The CDR3 has 13 residues. The germline V gene has CDR1 SQVTM and CDR2 ANQGSEA. Between the trimmed V and J ends, which lost 5 bases and 5 bases, there was a span of 13 bases. The CDR3 DNA sequence: TGCAGCGTTAAGGACACGGGTGATCAGCCCCAGCATTTT. Its protein is CSVKDTGDQPQHF.

This chain joins TRBV15 and TRBJ2-5; D unresolved. Germline V gene data show CDR1 as LNHNV and CDR2 as YYDKDF (reference sequence). The CDR3 spans 15 residues. V lost 3 bases to trimming and J lost 10 bases, with 21 bases between them. The CDR3 nucleotides are TGTGCCACCAGCAGGCCCGTAACTGCGGTTGGTGACCAGTACTTC. Its translation: CATSRPVTAVGDQYF.

The chain employs TRBV15 and TRBJ2-3; 9 nucleotides match TRBD2. The V segment lost 0 bases and the J segment 2 bases; nucleotides outside the gene matches: 15. Germline V gene lookup returns CDR1 LNHNV and CDR2 YYDKDF (reference sequence). There are 20 residues in the CDR3. CDR3 amino acids: CATSRDPPIRRGGPTDTQYF. As DNA, the CDR3 is TGTGCCACCAGCAGAGATCCCCCAATCCGGCGGGGGGGCCCCACAGATACGCAGTATTTT. The variable domain in full, completed from reference TRBV15 and TRBJ2-3, reads DAMVIQNPRYQVTQFGKPVTLSCSQTLNHNVMYWYQQKSSQAPKLLFHYYDKDFNNEADTPDNFQSRRPNTSFCFLDIRSPGLGDTAMYLCATSRDPPIRRGGPTDTQYFGPGTRLTVL.

The chain joins TRBV7-9 to TRBJ1-1, with TRBD1 as a possible D gene (5 bases). CDR1 and CDR2 (germline): SEHNR, FQNEAQ (reference sequence). The V end lost 5 bases, the J end lost 8 bases, and 21 bases lay between the germline ends. This CDR3 has 15 residues. The CDR3 bases are TGTGCCAGCAGCCCGGGGGGAACTCAGCCGGGGGAAGCTTTCTTT. As protein: CASSPGGTQPGEAFF.

CDR3 sequence (DNA): TGTGCCAGCAGCCCCCAACCGGAGGTGAGAACTGAAGCTTTCTTT. Encoded protein: CASSPQPEVRTEAFF. J is TRBJ1-1 and V is TRBV9, with D unclear. V lost 4 bases and J lost 5, with 18 bases in between. This CDR3 has 15 residues. Germline V gene lookup returns CDR1 SGDLS and CDR2 YYNGEE.